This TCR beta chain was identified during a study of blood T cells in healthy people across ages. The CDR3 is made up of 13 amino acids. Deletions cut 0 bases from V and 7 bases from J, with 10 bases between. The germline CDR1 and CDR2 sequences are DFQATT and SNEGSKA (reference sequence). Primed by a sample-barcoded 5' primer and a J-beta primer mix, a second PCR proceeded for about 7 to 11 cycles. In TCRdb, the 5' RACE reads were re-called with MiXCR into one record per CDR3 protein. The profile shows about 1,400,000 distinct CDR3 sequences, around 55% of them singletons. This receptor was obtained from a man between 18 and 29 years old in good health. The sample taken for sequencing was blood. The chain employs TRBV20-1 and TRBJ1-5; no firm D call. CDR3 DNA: TGCAGTGCTAGAGAGGGGTATCGGCAGCCCCAGCATTTT. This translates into CSAREGYRQPQHF.